This is a list of T cell receptor beta chains from one sample in a study of cytomegalovirus exposure and HLA in healthy donors. Measured with immunoSEQ multiplex PCR; TCRdb has only the in-frame clones, and not every one. The sample carries around 130,000 clones, over 75% recorded once. Input material: PBMCs. The receptors shown here come from a man younger than 35 in good health and CMV-seropositive. The CDR3 runs from the conserved cysteine through the conserved F or W. Each record gives: clone size, J gene, D gene, V gene, CDR3 protein, CDR3 DNA. The D gene is left open where the match is weak. For some rows the clone size is stated as once, few or many, or as a class when expanded; others skip it.

>.|TRBJ2-1|.|TRBV11-2
CASSSLSLSLAEQFF
TGTGCCAGCAGCTCCCTCTCCTTGAGTCTAGCGGAGCAGTTCTTC
>.|TRBJ1-2|.|TRBV4-2
CASSQDRGNYGYTF
TGTGCCAGCAGCCAAGATCGGGGTAACTATGGCTACACCTTC
>.|TRBJ1-1|.|TRBV5-1
CASSPPAATDKNTEAFF
TGCGCCAGCAGCCCCCCAGCTGCCACAGACAAGAACACTGAAGCTTTCTTT
>.|TRBJ2-1|TRBD2|TRBV5-1
CASSLASGGARSNEQFF
TGCGCCAGCAGCTTGGCTAGCGGGGGGGCCCGTTCGAATGAGCAGTTCTTC
>.|TRBJ1-5|.|TRBV28
CATQGDSNQPQHF
TGTGCCACCCAGGGCGACAGCAATCAGCCCCAGCATTTT
>once|TRBJ2-3|TRBD2|TRBV4-1
CASGGLGTDTQYF
TGCGCCAGCGGCGGACTAGGCACAGATACGCAGTATTTT
>few|TRBJ1-3|.|TRBV7-9
CASSLNGEGSGNTIYF
TGTGCCAGCAGCTTAAACGGGGAAGGATCCGGAAACACCATATATTTT
>.|TRBJ2-5|.|TRBV11-2
CASSLWLGEETQYF
TGTGCCAGCAGCTTATGGTTGGGAGAAGAGACCCAGTACTTC
>.|TRBJ1-1|TRBD1|TRBV5-1
CASRGGQGLPPRRAFF
TGCGCCAGCAGAGGCGGACAGGGACTACCTCCTCGTCGGGCTTTCTTT
>.|TRBJ2-5|TRBD2|TRBV6-6
CASRPRLAGGETQYF
TGTGCCAGCAGGCCCCGACTAGCGGGCGGAGAGACCCAGTACTTC
>once|TRBJ1-4|.|TRBV4-1
CASSHVGALGRRVEKLFF
TGCGCCAGCAGCCATGTGGGGGCATTGGGGCGAAGAGTGGAAAAACTGTTTTTT
>.|TRBJ1-5|.|TRBV27
CASSRGQPDQPQHF
TGTGCCAGCAGTAGAGGACAGCCTGATCAGCCCCAGCATTTT
>.|TRBJ1-5|.|TRBV5-6
CASSKDRNQPQHF
TGTGCCAGCAGCAAAGACAGAAATCAGCCCCAGCATTTT
>.|TRBJ2-7|TRBD2|TRBV4-2
CASSQGLANNLEQYF
TGTGCCAGCAGCCAGGGACTAGCGAACAACTTAGAGCAGTACTTC
>few|TRBJ2-1|TRBD1|TRBV5-4
CASRERQGFNEQFF
TGTGCCAGCAGGGAACGACAGGGGTTCAATGAGCAGTTCTTC
>few|TRBJ1-2|.|TRBV11-2
CASSSMYGYTF
TGTGCCAGCAGCTCCATGTATGGCTACACCTTC
>.|TRBJ2-7|.|TRBV6-5
CASSTIDSDYEQYF
TGTGCCAGCAGTACAATTGATAGCGACTACGAGCAGTACTTC
>few|TRBJ1-6|.|TRBV28
CASSYRVGSPLHF
TGTGCCAGCAGTTACAGGGTCGGCTCACCCCTCCACTTT
>few|TRBJ1-2|.|TRBV5-4
CASSLDLEGYTF
TGTGCCAGCAGCCTAGACTTGGAGGGCTACACCTTC
>.|TRBJ2-5|.|TRBV14
CASSRELRWETQYF
TGTGCCAGCAGTCGGGAGTTGAGATGGGAGACCCAGTACTTC
>.|TRBJ2-3|TRBD2|TRBV9
CASSVLAGDTDTQYF
TGTGCCAGCAGCGTACTAGCGGGAGACACAGATACGCAGTATTTT
>once|TRBJ1-1|TRBD1|TRBV7-9
CASRSGGTGATEAFF
TGTGCCAGCAGGTCCGGGGGGACAGGGGCCACTGAAGCTTTCTTT
>few|TRBJ1-2|.|TRBV2
CASSAGQIYGYTF
TGTGCCAGCAGTGCCGGACAGATCTATGGCTACACCTTC
>.|TRBJ2-1|TRBD1|TRBV10-3
CAISAGTGNDEQFF
TGTGCCATCAGTGCCGGGACAGGGAACGATGAGCAGTTCTTC
>.|TRBJ2-5|.|TRBV7-2
CASSLGGGGGETQYF
TGTGCCAGCAGCCTAGGGGGCGGGGGCGGAGAGACCCAGTACTTC
>.|TRBJ1-4|TRBD1|TRBV19
CASATGGRFNEKLFF
TGTGCCAGTGCCACAGGGGGCAGATTTAATGAAAAACTGTTTTTT
>few|TRBJ2-7|TRBD1|TRBV5-4
CASRYTGTGGRSEQYF
TGTGCCAGCAGATATACCGGGACAGGGGGGCGCAGCGAGCAGTACTTC
>.|TRBJ2-3|TRBD1|TRBV29-1
CSYKGQGPITDTQYF
TGCAGCTACAAGGGACAGGGGCCGATCACAGATACGCAGTATTTT
>.|TRBJ2-7|TRBD1|TRBV6-5
CASQDRVGSYEQYF
TGTGCCAGCCAGGACAGGGTGGGTTCCTACGAGCAGTACTTC